This TCR beta chain was observed in a study of blood T cell repertoires in COVID-19. Overall study context: Whether acute or convalescent, the COVID-19 samples came from the United States, Italy and Spain. Sources were T cells, B-cell-depleted T cells, or PBMCs; the material itself was cDNA or gDNA.

This clone was found once. CDR3 length equals 14 residues. Trimming pared 0 bases from V and 0 bases from J, leaving 6 bases between. From germline, CDR1 is SGDLS and CDR2 YYNGEE. Study processing details: Amplified reference gene primers provided the basis for estimating nucleated cell counts. Data came from immunoSEQ multiplex PCR; TCRdb stores just in-frame clones and leaves some out. That table supplies the V and J calls and clone size; D and trimming were determined from the DNA. The table shows 200,000 or so clones, with more than 65% occurring only once. This sequence joins TRBV9 and TRBJ1-2, with D uncertain. Source material: peripheral blood. The receptor was isolated from a woman younger than 45 who had recovered from COVID-19. The CDR3 DNA reads as TGTGCCAGCAGCGTAGACCCAGCTAACTATGGCTACACCTTC. It translates to CASSVDPANYGYTF. Full variable domain (remainder filled in from reference TRBV9 and TRBJ1-2): DSGVTQTPKHLITATGQRVTLRCSPRSGDLSVYWYQQSLDQGLQFLIQYYNGEERAKGNILERFSAQQFPDLHSELNLSSLELGDSALYFCASSVDPANYGYTFGSGTRLTVV.